This T cell receptor (beta chain) was sequenced during a study of radiotherapy plus CTLA-4 blockade in lung cancer. Study-level information: In approximately 17% of patients, objective responses were seen; about 30% had disease control.

Whole-study results and caveats: In blood, TCR clones derived from the tumor expanded after radiotherapy plus ipilimumab. Response was reportedly best predicted by early blood T cell clone dynamics, with interferon-beta.

This clone was counted once. No antigen is known for it. Chemo-refractory metastatic non-small-cell lung cancer patients received focal radiation with ipilimumab CTLA-4 blockade. Some clones are missing from TCRdb's copy, which holds only in-frame ones; the method was immunoSEQ multiplex PCR. This sample has more than 90,000 clones; more than 65% occur once, and the top ten carry 4.5% to 6.5%. This sequence was found in a human donor with non-small cell lung cancer who had a partial response to radiotherapy plus ipilimumab. The sample consisted of peripheral blood, taken from a patient treated with radiotherapy plus ipilimumab.

CDR3 DNA: TGCGCCAGCAGCCAAGATGGGCACAGCACAGATACGCAGTATTTT. It specifies CASSQDGHSTDTQYF. The chain recombines TRBV4-1 with TRBJ2-3; D gene unclear. CDR3 size: 15 residues. The V end lost 0 bases, the J end lost 0 bases, and 7 bases lay between the germline ends. Germline assignment: CDR1 MGHRA and CDR2 YSYEKL.